One sample yielded the 25 T cell receptor beta chains listed below, sequenced in a study of cytomegalovirus exposure and HLA in healthy donors. It was with 60 Vbeta and 13 Jbeta primers that the PCR ran. Sequenced by immunoSEQ multiplex PCR; TCRdb stores in-frame clones only, minus some. The table lists under 200,000 clones, roughly 80% of them singletons, with 3.8% in the top ten. The sequencing sample was made of PBMCs. These receptors all stem from a man aged 45-65 years in good health and CMV-seronegative.

In its sample, this clone was seen a few times. The chain has TRBV10-3 and TRBJ1-1, with unresolved D. Germline V CDR1 and CDR2: ENHRY, SYGVKD. The CDR3 contains 12 residues. Trimming took off 10 bases at V and 3 bases at J, with 12 bases between the two ends. Written as DNA, the CDR3 is TGTGCCAGCGGGCCCTTTTACACTGAAGCTTTCTTT. Translation: CASGPFYTEAFF.

With respect to this clone: A read error may account for a junction end that differs from germline. The chain uses TRBV7-3 and TRBJ2-3; no reliable D call. CDR1 is SGHTA and CDR2 is FQGTGA in the germline V gene. The CDR3 is 15 residues long. The CDR3 DNA is TGTTCCAGCAGCCTTGCCCCCGACCCGAGGGATACGCAGTATTTT. This codes for CSSSLAPDPRDTQYF.

This sequence joins TRBV5-1 and TRBJ2-7; 7 nucleotides agree with TRBD2. In germline, CDR1 is SGHRS, CDR2 YFSETQ. Losses at the gene ends were 7 bases for V and 6 bases for J; bases not matched to a gene: 7. The CDR3 spans 12 residues. CDR3 bases: TGCGCCAGCGGTCCGGGAGGAAGCGAGCAGTACTTC. This encodes CASGPGGSEQYF. Filled out from reference TRBV5-1 and TRBJ2-7, the complete variable domain reads KAGVTQTPRYLIKTRGQQVTLSCSPISGHRSVSWYQQTPGQGLQFLFEYFSETQRNKGNFPGRFSGRQFSNSRSEMNVSTLELGDSALYLCASGPGGSEQYFGPGTRLTVT.

V and J are TRBV5-1 and TRBJ2-5, with D possibly TRBD1 on 6 matching bases. The CDR3 contains 13 residues. V lost 7 bases and J lost 11, with 21 bases in between. Germline V gene lookup returns CDR1 SGHRS and CDR2 YFSETQ. This chain's CDR3 is CASAPGASGGQYF. For the CDR3, the DNA is TGCGCCAGCGCCCCAGGGGCTTCGGGTGGGCAGTACTTC.

The gene calls are TRBV5-6 and TRBJ2-1, with D tentatively TRBD2 (5 bases). The CDR3 sequence is 13 residues long. Germline loops: CDR1 SGHDT, CDR2 YYEEEE. Trimming left V 6 bases short and J 3 bases short, with 10 bases between. The CDR3 nucleotides read TGTGCCAGCACCCCTGGAGGCTACAATGAGCAGTTCTTC. It codes for CASTPGGYNEQFF.

The J gene is TRBJ2-2, the V gene TRBV29-1, with 9 bases matching TRBD1. Per the germline V gene, CDR1 is SQVTM and CDR2 is ANQGSEA. With 6 bases clipped from V and 5 bases from J, the junction kept 7 bases outside the gene matches. This CDR3 is built from 14 residues. The CDR3 spells CSVLQGAQTGELFF. As DNA, the CDR3 is TGCAGCGTGCTACAGGGGGCGCAAACCGGGGAGCTGTTTTTT.

The chain joins TRBV11-1 to TRBJ1-1, with 10 bases aligning to TRBD1. The CDR3 is 15 amino acids. Losses at the gene ends were 4 bases for V and 4 bases for J; bases not matched to a gene: 6. CDR1 is SGHAT and CDR2 is FQDESV in the germline V gene (reference sequence). The CDR3: CASSWPGQGITEAFF. CDR3 nucleotides: TGTGCCAGCAGCTGGCCGGGACAGGGGATCACTGAAGCTTTCTTT.

CDR3 nucleotides: TGCGCCAGCAGCCAAGAGGACAGGGGGAAGATCTATGGCTACACCTTC. Its translation is CASSQEDRGKIYGYTF. This chain connects TRBV4-1 to TRBJ1-2, with 10 nucleotides matching TRBD1. Looked up from germline, CDR1 is MGHRA and CDR2 is YSYEKL. With 0 bases clipped from V and 4 bases from J, the junction kept 5 bases outside the gene matches. CDR3 length: 16 amino acids.

The chain has TRBV2 and TRBJ1-5, with 7 bases aligning to TRBD1. Germline V gene sequence: CDR1 SNHLY, CDR2 FYNNEI. V shed 6 bases and J 2 bases; nucleotides not matched to a gene: 10. The CDR3 spans 16 residues. In nucleotides, the CDR3 is TGTGCCAGCAGCCTCGGACAGGCCGGCCGCAATCAGCCCCAGCATTTT. Translation: CASSLGQAGRNQPQHF.

This rearrangement joins TRBV4-3 to TRBJ1-1, with TRBD1 as a possible D gene (6 bases). Germline values: CDR1 LGHNA, CDR2 YSLEER. Trimming removed 1 base at V and 6 bases at J, with 12 bases between. The CDR3 is 14 amino acids. The CDR3 here is CASSQVRGEAEAFF. The CDR3, as DNA: TGCGCCAGCAGCCAAGTCAGGGGTGAAGCTGAAGCTTTCTTT.

This rearrangement joins TRBV6-5 to TRBJ1-1; tentative D call: TRBD1 (6 bases). The V gene's germline CDR1 is MNHEY and CDR2 SVGAGI. Trimming cost V 2 bases and J 3 bases, with 10 bases left between them. CDR3 size: 14 residues. CDR3 bases: TGTGCCAGCAGTTACCCGGCAGGGGACACTGAAGCTTTCTTT. This gives the protein CASSYPAGDTEAFF.

The V call is TRBV6-5, the J call TRBJ2-1, with a possible D match to TRBD1 (6 bases). V gave up 4 bases and J gave up 9 bases, with 19 bases separating them. Germline values: CDR1 MNHEY, CDR2 SVGAGI. The CDR3 sequence is 15 residues long. CDR3 DNA: TGTGCCAGCAGTTCCTCCGGGCAGGGGAAGACTGAGCAGTTCTTC. It translates to CASSSSGQGKTEQFF.

The J gene is TRBJ1-2, the V gene TRBV2; D is undetermined. Germline CDR1 SNHLY, CDR2 FYNNEI. The CDR3 runs to 16 residues. Trimming pared 2 bases from V and 7 bases from J, leaving 20 bases between. In DNA form, the CDR3 reads TGTGCCAGCAGTGAAAGCACTAACTATGACTACGGTGGCTACACCTTC. This encodes CASSESTNYDYGGYTF.

This rearrangement joins TRBV29-1 to TRBJ2-7, with D tentatively TRBD1 (6 bases). From germline, CDR1 is SQVTM and CDR2 ANQGSEA. Trimming shortened V by 6 bases and J by 3 bases, and 9 bases separated the two germline ends. CDR3 size: 11 residues. This CDR3 reads CSVTGVYEQYF. Written as DNA, the CDR3 is TGCAGCGTGACAGGAGTCTACGAGCAGTACTTC.

In the case of this clone: Sequence at one end of the junction differs from germline and may be a read error. The genes are TRBV29-1 and TRBJ1-1, with a weak D call TRBD1 (5 bases). This CDR3 contains 11 residues. The germline gives CDR1 SQVTM, CDR2 ANQGSEA. CDR3 protein: CSVEGEAEAFF. In DNA, the CDR3 is TGCAGCGTGGAAGGGGAGGCTGAAGCTTTCTTT.

The chain joins TRBV29-1 to TRBJ1-2; 9 bases align to TRBD1. The CDR3 has 13 residues. Per the germline V gene, CDR1 is SQVTM and CDR2 is ANQGSEA. Trimming removed 4 bases from V and 4 bases from J; junction bases left unmatched: 4. For the CDR3, the DNA is TGCAGCGTTGGTGACAGGGGGAGCTATGGCTACACCTTC. Protein sequence: CSVGDRGSYGYTF.

The chain links TRBV19 to TRBJ2-7, with 8 bases matching TRBD1. V was clipped by 9 bases and J by 2 bases; unmatched bases: 12. The CDR3 is 15 amino acids. Looked up from germline, CDR1 is LNHDA and CDR2 is SQIVND (reference sequence). The CDR3 coding sequence is TGTGCCAGCGGACAGGGAAGGGTAAGCACCTACGAGCAGTACTTC. The encoded protein is CASGQGRVSTYEQYF.

This clone has only one observation. This chain uses TRBV10-2 with TRBJ1-5; 8 nucleotides align to TRBD1. Unmatched junction bases numbered 9, after V lost 6 bases and J lost 2 bases. This CDR3 is 16 amino acids long. Germline CDR1 reads WSHSY; CDR2 reads SAAADI. The CDR3 is CASSPMTGAGNQPQHF. The CDR3 DNA is TGCGCCAGCAGCCCAATGACAGGGGCCGGCAATCAGCCCCAGCATTTT.

The chain links TRBV29-1 to TRBJ1-1; D is unclear. Per the germline V gene, CDR1 is SQVTM and CDR2 is ANQGSEA. The CDR3 runs 12 residues. The V end was cut by 0 bases, the J end by 2 bases, with 4 bases between. The DNA for the CDR3 is TGCAGCGTTGAAGATCTCAACACTGAAGCTTTCTTT. This encodes CSVEDLNTEAFF.

The genes are TRBV19 and TRBJ2-2, with TRBD1 as a possible D gene (5 bases). Trimming left V 5 bases short and J 5 bases short, with 18 bases between. The CDR3 consists of 16 residues. From germline, CDR1 is LNHDA and CDR2 SQIVND (reference sequence). The CDR3 sequence: CASSGAGPLRTGELFF. CDR3 DNA: TGTGCCAGTAGTGGGGCAGGACCCTTGAGGACCGGGGAGCTGTTTTTT.

The rearrangement uses TRBV4-3 and TRBJ2-1, with a tentative D call TRBD1 (5 bases). The V gene's germline CDR1 is LGHNA and CDR2 YSLEER. There are 17 residues in the CDR3. V dropped 0 bases and J dropped 3 bases, with 15 bases sitting between them. The CDR3 DNA reads as TGCGCCAGCAGCCAAGATTCCGACAGTTTAGGCTACAATGAGCAGTTCTTC. This translates into CASSQDSDSLGYNEQFF.

This sequence joins TRBV7-9 and TRBJ2-7, with TRBD2 identical over 9 bases. V lost 4 bases and J lost 6; bases outside the gene matches: 13. Germline CDR1 SEHNR, CDR2 FQNEAQ (reference sequence). The CDR3 extends over 16 amino acids. CDR3 region: CASSSLAGRGEIEQYF. The CDR3 DNA reads TGTGCCAGCAGCTCCCTAGCGGGGAGGGGTGAAATCGAGCAGTACTTC.

The CDR3 DNA sequence: TGTGCCAGCAGCTTAGCGGGACTAGTGGGGGCAGATACGCAGTATTTT. Translation: CASSLAGLVGADTQYF. The V call is TRBV7-9, the J call TRBJ2-3; 8 bases map to TRBD2. The trim removed 0 bases at V and 4 bases at J, leaving 6 bases unmatched. This CDR3 spans 16 amino acids. Germline values: CDR1 SEHNR, CDR2 FQNEAQ (reference sequence).

The chain recombines TRBV7-9 with TRBJ1-4, with D perhaps matching TRBD1 (5 bases). Germline values: CDR1 SEHNR, CDR2 FQNEAQ (reference sequence). V was clipped by 4 bases and J by 8 bases, with 11 bases between them. This CDR3 comprises 13 residues. In nucleotides, the CDR3 is TGTGCCAGCAGCTCGGGGGGAAGAGAAAAACTGTTTTTT. As protein: CASSSGGREKLFF.

The chain has TRBV4-1 and TRBJ2-7; D call uncertain. The V and J ends lost 6 bases and 0 bases respectively, with 15 bases between them. The CDR3 is 15 amino acids. The germline CDR1 and CDR2 sequences are MGHRA and YSYEKL. CDR3 sequence: CASRPKPVSSYEQYF. As DNA, the CDR3 is TGCGCCAGCAGGCCCAAGCCGGTTAGCTCCTACGAGCAGTACTTC.